The clone carrying this TCR beta chain appeared many times. The data derive from a study of early T cells in non-severe SARS-CoV-2 infection. MiXCR, run by TCRdb on the 5' RACE reads, gives a single entry per CDR3 protein. This sample has 33,000 or so distinct CDR3 sequences, with more than 5% found just once. The CDR3 is 13 residues long. The V end lost 2 bases, the J end lost 6 bases, and 9 bases lay between the germline ends. Germline V CDR1 and CDR2: MNHNS, SASEGT. The chain uses TRBV6-1 and TRBJ2-3; D uncertain. The TCR was taken from an adult who was a healthcare worker with PCR-confirmed SARS-CoV-2 infection or an uninfected control (not recorded which). Specimen: whole blood. The CDR3 reads CASSERPADTQYF. DNA for the CDR3: TGTGCCAGCAGTGAACGGCCAGCGGATACGCAGTATTTT.